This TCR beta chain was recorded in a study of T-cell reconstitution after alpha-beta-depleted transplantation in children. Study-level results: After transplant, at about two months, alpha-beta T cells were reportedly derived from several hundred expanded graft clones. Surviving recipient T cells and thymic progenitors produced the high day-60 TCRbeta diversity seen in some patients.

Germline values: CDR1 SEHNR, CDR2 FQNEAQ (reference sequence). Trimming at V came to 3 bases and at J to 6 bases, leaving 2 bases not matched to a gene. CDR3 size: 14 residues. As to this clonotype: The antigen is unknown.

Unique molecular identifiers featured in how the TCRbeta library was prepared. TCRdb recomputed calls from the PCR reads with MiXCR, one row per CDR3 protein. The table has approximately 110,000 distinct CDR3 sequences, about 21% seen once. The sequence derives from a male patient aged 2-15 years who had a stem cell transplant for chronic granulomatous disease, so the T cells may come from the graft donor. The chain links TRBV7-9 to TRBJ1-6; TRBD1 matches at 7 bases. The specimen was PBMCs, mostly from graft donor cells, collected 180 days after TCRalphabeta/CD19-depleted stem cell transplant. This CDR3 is CASSLAGGNSPLHF. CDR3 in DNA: TGTGCCAGCAGCTTGGCAGGGGGTAATTCACCCCTCCACTTT. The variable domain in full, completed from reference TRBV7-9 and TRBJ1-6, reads DTGVSQNPRHKITKRGQNVTFRCDPISEHNRLYWYRQTLGQGPEFLTYFQNEAQLEKSRLLSDRFSAERPKGSFSTLEIQRTEQGDSAMYLCASSLAGGNSPLHFGNGTRLTVT.